These T cell receptor beta chains were read from a single sample in a study of shared clonotypes between healthy human individuals. TCRdb's copy holds only in-frame clones and misses some; the assay was immunoSEQ multiplex PCR. This table holds millions of clones, over 85% found once. The sequenced material came from naive CD8+ T cells sorted from blood. Receptors were obtained from a man between 18 and 29 years old in good health. The CDR3 runs from the conserved cysteine through the conserved F or W. D genes are given only for firm matches. Rows give clone size only sometimes, using once, few, many, or a class for an expanded clone.

J: TRBJ2-7
D: -
V: TRBV5-4
size: -
DNA: TGTGCCAGCAGCTTGCCGGGGTCGGAAGAGCAGTACTTC
CDR3: CASSLPGSEEQYF

J: TRBJ2-7
D: -
V: TRBV28
size: -
DNA: TGTGCCAGCACCCTTAGGGGGACACCTTCCTACGAGCAGTACTTC
CDR3: CASTLRGTPSYEQYF

J: TRBJ2-5
D: TRBD1
V: TRBV7-9
size: -
DNA: TGTGCCAGCAGCTGGGGTAGACAGGGCGCAGAGACCCAGTACTTC
CDR3: CASSWGRQGAETQYF

J: TRBJ2-5
D: TRBD2
V: TRBV5-1
size: -
DNA: TGCGCCAGCAGCTTGGAGGGACTAGCGGGACCACGCAGGGCAAAAGAGACCCAGTACTTC
CDR3: CASSLEGLAGPRRAKETQYF

J: TRBJ2-2
D: TRBD1
V: TRBV29-1
size: -
DNA: TGCAGCGCTACGCCGGACAGGGGGGGTACCGGGGAGCTGTTTTTT
CDR3: CSATPDRGGTGELFF

J: TRBJ1-1
D: -
V: TRBV7-9
size: -
DNA: TGTGCCAGCCGCGACAGGAACACTGAAGCTTTCTTT
CDR3: CASRDRNTEAFF

J: TRBJ2-1
D: -
V: TRBV7-6
size: -
DNA: TGTGCCAGCAGCTTAAGTACAGGCCCCAATGAGCAGTTCTTC
CDR3: CASSLSTGPNEQFF

J: TRBJ2-7
D: -
V: TRBV5-1
size: -
DNA: TGCGCCAGCAGTAGCGGAGATGGGTACGAGCAGTACTTC
CDR3: CASSSGDGYEQYF

J: TRBJ2-7
D: TRBD2
V: TRBV6-6
size: -
DNA: TGTGCCAGCAGAGCGGGAGGATCCTACGAGCAGTACTTC
CDR3: CASRAGGSYEQYF

J: TRBJ2-1
D: -
V: TRBV4-3
size: -
DNA: TGCGCCAGCAGCCAAGATAAAATTAGCTACAATGAGCAGTTCTTC
CDR3: CASSQDKISYNEQFF

J: TRBJ2-7
D: TRBD2
V: TRBV28
size: -
DNA: TGTGCCAGCAGTCAAACAGGGCGGGGGGGCGAGCAGTACTTC
CDR3: CASSQTGRGGEQYF

J: TRBJ2-2
D: -
V: TRBV6-1
size: -
DNA: TGTGCCAGCGATATACTAACCCGCGGGGCCGGGGAGCTGTTTTTT
CDR3: CASDILTRGAGELFF

J: TRBJ2-3
D: TRBD2
V: TRBV27
size: once
DNA: TGTGCCAGCAGTCCTTTGCGGGAGAGGACAGATACGCAGTATTTT
CDR3: CASSPLRERTDTQYF

J: TRBJ2-7
D: TRBD2
V: TRBV6-5
size: -
DNA: TGTGCCAGCAGTTACTCAGGACTAGCGGGGGTCTACGAGCAGTACTTC
CDR3: CASSYSGLAGVYEQYF

J: TRBJ2-3
D: TRBD1
V: TRBV15
size: -
DNA: TGTGCCACCAGCAGAGATGGGACAGGGGCGAGCACAGATACGCAGTATTTT
CDR3: CATSRDGTGASTDTQYF

J: TRBJ2-1
D: TRBD1
V: TRBV9
size: once
DNA: TGTGCCAGCAGCGTAGCCTCGGGGACAGGGACCTACAATGAGCAGTTCTTC
CDR3: CASSVASGTGTYNEQFF

J: TRBJ2-1
D: -
V: TRBV4-3
size: -
DNA: TGCGCCAGCAGCCAAGATTTAACGCTGGGCAATGAGCAGTTCTTC
CDR3: CASSQDLTLGNEQFF

J: TRBJ2-7
D: -
V: TRBV29-1
size: -
DNA: TGCAGCGTTGAGGGTGGAACCTTCTACGAGCAGTACTTC
CDR3: CSVEGGTFYEQYF

J: TRBJ2-3
D: -
V: TRBV5-1
size: -
DNA: TGCGCCAGCAACGCGGGGCAGGGCGAGGATACGCAGTATTTT
CDR3: CASNAGQGEDTQYF

J: TRBJ2-2
D: -
V: TRBV19
size: -
DNA: TGTGCCAGTAGTATGAGCAGGGGAGCCGGGGAGCTGTTTTTT
CDR3: CASSMSRGAGELFF

J: TRBJ1-5
D: -
V: TRBV4-1
size: -
DNA: TGCGCCAGCAGCCAAGTTTCGGCAGCCTATCAGCCCCAGCATTTT
CDR3: CASSQVSAAYQPQHF

J: TRBJ2-7
D: -
V: TRBV7-6
size: once
DNA: TGTGCCAGCAGCTCGACAGTGGCCTACGAGCAGTACTTC
CDR3: CASSSTVAYEQYF

J: TRBJ1-1
D: -
V: TRBV7-6
size: -
DNA: TGTGCCAGCAGCCCGGGTGTGGGCACTGAAGCTTTCTTT
CDR3: CASSPGVGTEAFF

J: TRBJ2-1
D: -
V: TRBV21-1
size: -
DNA: TGTGCCAGCAGCGCCTCAGGGCAGAACACCCGGGACAATGAGCAGTTCTTC
CDR3: CASSASGQNTRDNEQFF

J: TRBJ2-1
D: -
V: TRBV19
size: -
DNA: TGTGCCAGTAGTCCCGATTGGGGCGAGACCTACAATGAGCAGTTCTTC
CDR3: CASSPDWGETYNEQFF

J: TRBJ2-5
D: -
V: TRBV15
size: -
DNA: TGTGCCACCAGCAGAGATAGGAGGGGCCAAGAGACCCAGTACTTC
CDR3: CATSRDRRGQETQYF

J: TRBJ1-5
D: TRBD1
V: TRBV4-1
size: -
DNA: TGCGCCAGCAGCTTCCGACAGGGAAATCAGCCCCAGCATTTT
CDR3: CASSFRQGNQPQHF

J: TRBJ1-1
D: TRBD1
V: TRBV7-3
size: -
DNA: TGTGCCAGCAGCCCGACAGGGGGAGAGAACACTGAAGCTTTCTTT
CDR3: CASSPTGGENTEAFF

J: TRBJ2-3
D: -
V: TRBV30
size: -
DNA: TGTGCCTGGAGTGTAAGTCTAGGGCCGTCAGATACGCAGTATTTT
CDR3: CAWSVSLGPSDTQYF

J: TRBJ2-1
D: TRBD1
V: TRBV25-1
size: -
DNA: TGTGCCAGCAGCGGGACAGGGCTACTCAATGAGCAGTTCTTC
CDR3: CASSGTGLLNEQFF

J: TRBJ1-2
D: TRBD1
V: TRBV9
size: -
DNA: TGTGCCAGCAGCGGCACAGGGGAATCTCCTAACTATGGCTACACCTTC
CDR3: CASSGTGESPNYGYTF

J: TRBJ2-1
D: TRBD2
V: TRBV10-1
size: once
DNA: TGCGCCAGCAGTGAGTATGCGGGAGCGTACAATGAGCAGTTCTTC
CDR3: CASSEYAGAYNEQFF

J: TRBJ2-1
D: -
V: TRBV7-8
size: -
DNA: TGTGCCAGCAGCTTACGACTCGCCGACAATGAGCAGTTCTTC
CDR3: CASSLRLADNEQFF

J: TRBJ1-2
D: -
V: TRBV6-5
size: once
DNA: TGTGCCAGCAGTTACTCGTCAGGGAATGGCTACACCTTC
CDR3: CASSYSSGNGYTF

J: TRBJ2-6
D: TRBD2
V: TRBV5-4
size: -
DNA: TGTGCCAGCAGCTCCATCTGGCTAGCGGATGACTCTGGGGCCAACGTCCTGACTTTC
CDR3: CASSSIWLADDSGANVLTF

J: TRBJ2-3
D: -
V: TRBV19
size: -
DNA: TGTGCCAGTAGTAGGGACCCCACAGATACGCAGTATTTT
CDR3: CASSRDPTDTQYF

J: TRBJ2-2
D: -
V: TRBV11-2
size: -
DNA: TGTGCCAGCAGCTTCGGGACAGGGGAGCTGTTTTTT
CDR3: CASSFGTGELFF

J: TRBJ2-2
D: TRBD2
V: TRBV10-1
size: -
DNA: TGCGCCAGCAGTGAGCGGGGGGCCGGGGAGCTGTTTTTT
CDR3: CASSERGAGELFF